What follows are 30 T cell receptor beta chains derived from one specimen sequenced in a study of T cells after posttransplantation cyclophosphamide. A marrow graft followed busulfan-fludarabine conditioning, with cyclophosphamide on days +3 and +4. Method: immunoSEQ multiplex PCR; TCRdb's copy keeps in-frame clones and lacks some. The sample was found to contain 20,000 to 25,000 clones, and every one recurs. This material consisted of PBMCs, taken after allogeneic stem cell transplant with posttransplant cyclophosphamide. The receptor source for this set is a male patient younger than 35 who received an allogeneic stem cell transplant from a related donor, was CMV-positive, and had no GVHD. The graft donor may account for some of the T cells.

This clone has a count of ten or more. The chain joins TRBV21-1 to TRBJ2-3; the listed D gene, TRBD1, was not tested against the DNA. TRBV21-1 is a recognized pseudogene. The CDR3 contains 19 residues. CDR3 in DNA: TGTGCCAGCAGCAAAGTTGGGGATAAGACAGATTACCTCACAGATACGCAGTATTTT. Translating gives CASSKVGDKTDYLTDTQYF.

The CDR3 protein is CASNSRTRGSGGNEQFF. The CDR3 DNA is TGTGCCAGCAACTCCCGGACTAGGGGTAGCGGGGGAAATGAGCAGTTCTTC. The chain recombines TRBV11-2 with TRBJ2-1; 9 bases are shared with TRBD2. This CDR3 is built from 17 residues. Looked up from germline, CDR1 is SGHAT and CDR2 is FQNNGV. J was trimmed by 7 bases and V by 7 bases; bases with no gene match: 17. The entire variable domain, with the rest obtained from reference TRBV11-2 and TRBJ2-1, is as follows: EAGVAQSPRYKIIEKRQSVAFWCNPISGHATLYWYQQILGQGPKLLIQFQNNGVVDDSQLPKDRFSAERLKGVDSTLKIQPAKLEDSAVYLCASNSRTRGSGGNEQFFGPGTRLTVL.

This clone has a count of ten or more. The rearrangement joins TRBV10-3 to TRBJ1-5; the match to TRBD1 covers 10 bases. CDR1 and CDR2 from the germline V gene are ENHRY and SYGVKD. Trimming took 11 bases from V and 6 from J; bases not matched to a gene: 16. The CDR3 has 16 residues. The DNA for the CDR3 is TGTGCCCCCACCTTAAGGGACAGGGGTTCTTGTCAGCCCCAGCATTTT. Residues: CAPTLRDRGSCQPQHF.

This clone was observed at least ten times. The chain carries TRBV5-1 and TRBJ1-3; 11 bases fit TRBD1. Germline CDR1 and CDR2: SGHRS and YFSETQ. The CDR3 extends over 17 amino acids. J gave up 0 bases and V 5 bases, and 7 bases lay outside the gene matches. CDR3 loop: CASRKGQGVSSGNTIYF. DNA of the CDR3: TGCGCCAGCAGAAAGGGACAGGGGGTGAGCTCTGGAAACACCATATATTTT.

This clone came up many times. This chain uses TRBV9 with TRBJ1-2, with a tentative D call TRBD1 (6 bases). The ends were cut back, 5 bases at V and 5 bases at J, with 13 bases in the middle. This CDR3 contains 13 residues. Germline V gene sequence: CDR1 SGDLS, CDR2 YYNGEE. The CDR3: CASSPQGLYGYTF. DNA for the CDR3: TGTGCCAGCAGTCCCCAGGGGCTTTATGGCTACACCTTC.

This clone occurred many times. The genes are TRBV9 and TRBJ1-1, with D tentatively TRBD1 (6 bases). V lost 3 bases and J 5 bases, leaving 14 bases between the germline ends. This CDR3 has 14 amino acids. Germline loops: CDR1 SGDLS, CDR2 YYNGEE. CDR3 region: CASSATGLGTEAFF. DNA for the CDR3: TGTGCCAGCAGCGCGACAGGCCTCGGGACTGAAGCTTTCTTT.

This clone was detected ten times or more. As DNA, the CDR3 is TGTGCCAGCAGCCTGACCGGGACCCCGAAGGGGGCTAACGAGCAGTACTTC. As protein: CASSLTGTPKGANEQYF. The J gene is TRBJ2-7, the V gene TRBV13; 7 bases are a match to TRBD1. This CDR3 is built from 17 residues. Germline trimming cut 5 bases from V and 5 bases from J; bases unmatched to any gene: 18. Germline CDR1 reads PRHDT; CDR2 reads FYEKMQ (reference sequence). The full variable domain, rest sourced from reference TRBV13 and TRBJ2-7, is AAGVIQSPRHLIKEKRETATLKCYPIPRHDTVYWYQQGPGQDPQFLISFYEKMQSDKGSIPDRFSAQQFSDYHSELNMSSLELGDSALYFCASSLTGTPKGANEQYFGPGTRLTVT.

This clone has a count of ten or more. V and J are TRBV5-8 and TRBJ2-1; unclear D gene. The CDR3 totals 12 residues. CDR1 is SGHTS and CDR2 is YDEGEE in the germline V gene. The V gene lost 6 bases and the J gene lost 4 bases, with 8 bases spanning the gap. The CDR3 bases are TGTGCCAGCACAGAAATTTACAATGAGCAGTTCTTC. This gives the protein CASTEIYNEQFF.

This clone was picked up many times. CDR3 protein: CASSLGASGRLETQYF. DNA of the CDR3: TGTGCCAGCAGCTTGGGGGCTAGCGGGAGATTAGAGACCCAGTACTTC. This chain joins TRBV5-8 and TRBJ2-5; TRBD2 matches at 10 bases. The CDR3 totals 16 residues. Per the germline V gene, CDR1 is SGHTS and CDR2 is YDEGEE. The ends lost 0 bases at V and 4 bases at J; junction bases unmatched: 6.

This clone was seen ten or more times. This rearrangement joins TRBV6-5 to TRBJ1-2, with D possibly matching TRBD1 (5 bases). The CDR3 contains 15 residues. Germline CDR1 reads MNHEY; CDR2 reads SVGAGI. The V gene lost 2 bases and the J gene lost 1 base, with 11 bases spanning the gap. As DNA, the CDR3 is TGTGCCAGCAGTTACGCCGGGGGGGGTAACTATGGCTACACCTTC. Translating it yields CASSYAGGGNYGYTF.

This clone came up many times. The chain joins TRBV7-6 to TRBJ1-1; the D gene is possibly TRBD1 (5 bases). Germline CDR1 SGHVS, CDR2 FNYEAQ. CDR3 size: 18 residues. Trimming pared 2 bases from V and 0 bases from J, leaving 19 bases between. The CDR3: CASSLTLYYGGMNTEAFF. Written as DNA, the CDR3 is TGTGCCAGCAGCTTAACTTTGTATTACGGGGGAATGAACACTGAAGCTTTCTTT. Based on the CDR3 plus reference TRBV7-6 and TRBJ1-1, the full variable domain is GAGVSQSPRYKVTKRGQDVALRCDPISGHVSLYWYRQALGQGPEFLTYFNYEAQQDKSGLPNDRFSAERPEGSISTLTIQRTEQRDSAMYRCASSLTLYYGGMNTEAFFGQGTRLTVV.

This clone has a handful of counts. The chain recombines TRBV5-1 with TRBJ2-5; 7 bases are shared with TRBD1. The J call may not be correct, given that the DNA end is closer to TRBJ2-7. The germline V gene has CDR1 SGHRS and CDR2 YFSETQ. The CDR3 has 15 amino acids. CDR3 residues: CASSYLGGSSYEQYF. The CDR3 bases are TGCGCCAGCAGCTACTTAGGGGGCAGCTCCTACGAGCAGTACTTC.

This clone was detected ten times or more. The V call is TRBV12-5, the J call TRBJ2-3; 14 positions agree with TRBD2. Germline trimming cut 9 bases from V and 2 bases from J; bases unmatched to any gene: 4. The CDR3 length is 15 residues. Germline V gives CDR1 LGHNT, CDR2 FRNRAP. The CDR3 bases are TGTGCTAGCGGACTAGCGGGGGGCTTCACAGATACGCAGTATTTT. The encoded protein is CASGLAGGFTDTQYF. The complete variable domain, with remaining parts taken from reference TRBV12-5 and TRBJ2-3, reads DARVTQTPRHKVTEMGQEVTMRCQPILGHNTVFWYRQTMMQGLELLAYFRNRAPLDDSGMPKDRFSAEMPDATLATLKIQPSEPRDSAVYFCASGLAGGFTDTQYFGPGTRLTVL.

This clone was counted ten times or more. This sequence joins TRBV5-1 and TRBJ1-6; D is unclear. Germline values: CDR1 SGHRS, CDR2 YFSETQ. V was shortened by 6 bases and J by 7 bases, with 17 bases between the two germline ends. The CDR3 has 15 residues. CDR3 sequence (DNA): TGCGCCAGCAACCCAGGAGGGTTGGGGAATTCACCCCTCCACTTT. This gives the protein CASNPGGLGNSPLHF.

There are many counts of this clone. This chain links TRBV29-1 with TRBJ1-4; D possibly corresponds to TRBD1 (6 bases). CDR1 is SQVTM, CDR2 ANQGSEA, per germline. V was shortened by 3 bases and J by 8 bases, with 19 bases between the two germline ends. CDR3 length: 15 amino acids. This chain's CDR3 is CSVEGHPAGGEKLFF. The CDR3 DNA follows: TGCAGCGTTGAGGGACATCCCGCGGGAGGCGAAAAACTGTTTTTT. Combining the CDR3 with reference TRBV29-1 and TRBJ1-4 gives the whole variable domain SAVISQKPSRDICQRGTSLTIQCQVDSQVTMMFWYRQQPGQSLTLIATANQGSEATYESGFVIDKFPISRPNLTFSTLTVSNMSPEDSSIYLCSVEGHPAGGEKLFFGSGTQLSVL.

This clone was observed at least ten times. CDR3 bases: TGTGCCAGCCACTTACTAGCGTCTAGCTCCTACGAGCAGTACTTC. Amino acid sequence: CASHLLASSSYEQYF. This rearrangement joins TRBV2 to TRBJ2-7; 7 nucleotides match TRBD2. CDR3 length: 15 amino acids. Germline V gene lookup returns CDR1 SNHLY and CDR2 FYNNEI. V lost 8 bases to trimming and J lost 0 bases; unmatched junction nucleotides: 10.

This clone was picked up many times. The genes are TRBV15 and TRBJ2-3; no reliable D call. The germline gives CDR1 LNHNV, CDR2 YYDKDF (reference sequence). The CDR3 loop spans 15 amino acids. Trimming pared 3 bases from V and 6 bases from J, leaving 16 bases between. CDR3 in DNA: TGTGCCACCAGCAGCACAACTACCCTAGGTGATACGCAGTATTTT. Translating gives CATSSTTTLGDTQYF.

This clone was seen ten or more times. CDR3 sequence (DNA): TGCAGCGTTGAAGTCGGGGATAGCAATCAGCCCCAGCATTTT. Amino acid sequence: CSVEVGDSNQPQHF. The rearrangement joins TRBV29-1 to TRBJ1-5; D is undetermined. Germline CDR1 reads SQVTM; CDR2 reads ANQGSEA. Deletions cut 1 base from V and 0 bases from J, with 7 bases between. The CDR3 extends over 14 amino acids.

This clone was counted at least ten times. The V gene is TRBV12-5, the J gene TRBJ2-5; possible D gene TRBD2, 5 bases. V dropped 7 bases and J dropped 2 bases, with 11 bases sitting between them. CDR3 length equals 13 residues. Germline V lookup: CDR1 LGHNT, CDR2 FRNRAP. CDR3 region: CASAGAEQETQYF. The CDR3 DNA is TGTGCTAGTGCCGGAGCGGAGCAAGAGACCCAGTACTTC.

This clone was found many times. The chain combines TRBV5-1 with TRBJ2-7; 13 bases are shared with TRBD2. The J segment lost 12 bases and the V segment lost 4 bases, leaving 10 bases of the junction unmatched. Germline CDR1 and CDR2: SGHRS and YFSETQ. This CDR3 contains 14 residues. The CDR3 sequence is CASSLSTSGGPPYF. The CDR3 coding sequence is TGCGCCAGCAGCCTATCGACTAGCGGGGGGCCGCCGTACTTC.

This clone was counted many times. The V gene is TRBV9, the J gene TRBJ1-5, with D possibly being TRBD1 (6 bases). The length of the CDR3 is 15 residues. CDR1 and CDR2 from the germline V gene are SGDLS and YYNGEE. V lost 0 bases and J 7 bases, leaving 14 bases between the germline ends. CDR3 coding DNA: TGTGCCAGCAGCGTAGGAGGGTCAGGGGAACAGCCCCAGCATTTT. Translation: CASSVGGSGEQPQHF.

This clone was seen many times. The rearrangement joins TRBV5-4 to TRBJ1-5; the D gene is possibly TRBD1 (6 bases). This CDR3 has 13 residues. Germline CDR1 is SGHNT and CDR2 is YYREEE (reference sequence). V was cut by 3 bases and J by 5 bases, with 9 bases left in between. The DNA for the CDR3 is TGTGCCAGCAGCTGGGACAACCATCAGCCCCAGCATTTT. Protein sequence: CASSWDNHQPQHF.

This clone came up many times. The J gene is TRBJ1-3, the V gene TRBV6-5; D is unresolved. The ends were cut back, 0 bases at V and 4 bases at J, with 13 bases in the middle. The germline gives CDR1 MNHEY, CDR2 SVGAGI. This CDR3 region has 16 residues. The CDR3 coding sequence is TGTGCCAGCAGTTACTCGGGCAACTCTGGGGGAAACACCATATATTTT. Its protein is CASSYSGNSGGNTIYF.

This clone was seen many times. This rearrangement joins TRBV4-2 to TRBJ2-3, with 10 bases that match TRBD2. V trimming: 0 bases; J trimming: 4 bases; junction bases outside the gene matches: 7. This CDR3 contains 17 residues. Germline CDR1 reads LGHNA; CDR2 reads YNFKEQ. CDR3 sequence: CASSQEGSGGLADTQYF. CDR3 nucleotide sequence: TGTGCCAGCAGCCAAGAGGGTAGCGGGGGGCTGGCAGATACGCAGTATTTT.

There are many counts of this clone. The rearrangement links TRBV5-4 to TRBJ1-5, with D perhaps matching TRBD1 (5 bases). The length of the CDR3 is 14 residues. V was shortened by 2 bases and J by 7 bases, with 13 bases between the two germline ends. Germline V gene lookup returns CDR1 SGHNT and CDR2 YYREEE (reference sequence). CDR3 sequence reads: CASSFSGVGQPQHF. The CDR3 bases are TGTGCCAGCAGCTTTTCGGGGGTTGGGCAGCCCCAGCATTTT.

This clone has at least ten counts. V gene TRBV11-2 combines with J gene TRBJ1-1, with D possibly being TRBD1 (5 bases). This CDR3 contains 14 residues. Germline CDR1 reads SGHAT; CDR2 reads FQNNGV. V dropped 0 bases and J dropped 3 bases, with 8 bases sitting between them. Here the CDR3 reads CASSLDGGYTEAFF. The CDR3 DNA sequence: TGTGCCAGCAGCTTAGATGGGGGGTACACTGAAGCTTTCTTT.

This clone has at least ten counts. The chain recombines TRBV10-2 with TRBJ2-2, with 9 nucleotides matching TRBD1. The ends lost 4 bases at V and 3 bases at J; junction bases unmatched: 3. The germline V gene encodes CDR1 WSHSY and CDR2 SAAADI. The CDR3 totals 15 residues. The CDR3 coding sequence is TGCGCCAGCAGTGGTGGGACAGGGCACACCGGGGAGCTGTTTTTT. Encoded protein: CASSGGTGHTGELFF.

There are many counts of this clone. The chain couples TRBV19 to TRBJ2-3; weak D call: TRBD1 (5 bases). The V and J ends lost 4 bases and 0 bases respectively, with 8 bases between them. Germline CDR1 and CDR2: LNHDA and SQIVND (reference sequence). The CDR3 consists of 14 residues. The CDR3 loop reads CASSTKGSTDTQYF. The CDR3 DNA follows: TGTGCCAGTAGTACTAAGGGGAGCACAGATACGCAGTATTTT.

This clone was seen ten or more times. CDR3 protein: CASSLGGETNEKLFF. Written as DNA, the CDR3 is TGTGCCAGCAGCTTAGGGGGGGAAACTAATGAAAAACTGTTTTTT. The chain joins TRBV7-8 to TRBJ1-4, with TRBD1 as a possible D gene (5 bases). V lost 1 base, J lost 1 base, and 7 bases lay in between. Germline CDR1 and CDR2: SGHVS and FQNEAQ. CDR3 length equals 15 residues.

In this sample, this clone turned up many times. The chain has TRBV5-5 and TRBJ2-3, with 9 bases that match TRBD2. Germline V lookup: CDR1 SGHKS, CDR2 YYEKEE (reference sequence). The CDR3 sequence is 18 residues long. Trimming took 3 bases from V and 2 from J; bases not matched to a gene: 13. The CDR3 reads CASSWARGSGSVTDTQYF. The DNA of the CDR3 is TGTGCCAGCAGCTGGGCCCGGGGTAGCGGGAGCGTCACAGATACGCAGTATTTT.